A single sample gave rise to the 21 T cell receptor beta chains below, sequenced in a study of T-cell memory formation after mild COVID-19. One entry per CDR3 protein, called by TCRdb with MiXCR from the 5' RACE reads. The repertoire has 75,000 to 95,000 distinct CDR3 sequences, over 12% of them found once; the top ten carry around two fifths. The source material was PBMCs or a T cell subset sorted from them (not recorded which). These receptors all come from a man between 18 and 35 years old who had mild COVID-19 (a few samples of this study predate the infection). Cell type and time point are not known.

This clonotype was detected only a few times. The chain links TRBV12-3 or TRBV12-4 to TRBJ2-7, with 12 bases identical to TRBD2. The CDR3 length is 16 residues. The junction had 7 bases not matched to a gene; V was cut back by 3 bases and J by 4 bases. Here the CDR3 DNA reads TGTGCCAGCAGTTTTCCTAGCGGGGGGGCCGGGTACGAGCAGTACTTC. Amino acids: CASSFPSGGAGYEQYF.

The rearrangement uses TRBV7-2 and TRBJ1-1, with unresolved D. The CDR3 consists of 12 residues. V was clipped by 5 bases and J by 4 bases, with 8 bases between them. Germline loops: CDR1 SGHTA, CDR2 FQGNSA. CDR3 loop: CASSRAATEAFF. CDR3 nucleotides: TGTGCCAGCAGCCGTGCCGCCACTGAAGCTTTCTTT.

This clonotype was seen at least ten times. The genes are TRBV7-9 and TRBJ1-2; D is unclear. The CDR3 has 13 amino acids. CDR1 SEHNR and CDR2 FQNEAQ come from the germline V gene (reference sequence). V gave up 5 bases and J gave up 8 bases, with 15 bases separating them. As DNA, the CDR3 is TGTGCCAGCAGCGTATCGGGCCTGGAGGGCTACACCTTC. Its protein product is CASSVSGLEGYTF.

This clonotype was detected a few times. This chain joins TRBV10-3 and TRBJ2-2, with D perhaps TRBD1 (5 bases). CDR3 size: 17 residues. Trimming left V 3 bases short and J 13 bases short, with 27 bases between. From germline, CDR1 is ENHRY and CDR2 SYGVKD. For the CDR3, the DNA is TGTGCCATCAGTGATCCTCCAGGGAATGACAACCGAAAGGGGCTGTTTTTT. Translated: CAISDPPGNDNRKGLFF.

This clonotype was recorded many times. The gene calls are TRBV4-1 and TRBJ1-2, with TRBD1 as a possible D gene (5 bases). Germline V CDR1 and CDR2: MGHRA, YSYEKL. The CDR3 is 17 residues long. The germline V and J ends were trimmed by 0 bases and 7 bases, with 21 bases remaining between them. The CDR3 DNA reads TGCGCCAGCAGCCAAGACGTTGCAGGGTACGATAGTTTTGGCTACACCTTC. Protein product: CASSQDVAGYDSFGYTF.

This chain links TRBV3-1 with TRBJ2-1; maybe TRBD1 (5 bases). CDR1 and CDR2 from the germline V gene are LGHDT and YNNKEL (reference sequence). The CDR3 length is 16 residues. V gave up 3 bases and J gave up 6 bases, with 18 bases separating them. The CDR3: CASSQPTPSRVNEQFF. The CDR3 coding sequence is TGTGCCAGCAGCCAGCCCACGCCGAGCAGGGTCAATGAGCAGTTCTTC.

The CDR3 DNA is TGTGCCTCGTCCTCAGGGGACCAAGAGACCCAGTACTTC. The encoded protein is CASSSGDQETQYF. The chain couples TRBV7-9 to TRBJ2-5, with D possibly matching TRBD1 (6 bases). This CDR3 is 13 amino acids long. CDR1 is SEHNR and CDR2 is FQNEAQ in the germline V gene (reference sequence). V lost 11 bases and J 0 bases, leaving 13 bases between the germline ends. Supplemented by reference TRBV7-9 and TRBJ2-5, the full variable domain reads DTGVSQNPRHKITKRGQNVTFRCDPISEHNRLYWYRQTLGQGPEFLTYFQNEAQLEKSRLLSDRFSAERPKGSFSTLEIQRTEQGDSAMYLCASSSGDQETQYFGPGTRLLVL.

This clonotype has a handful of counts. The chain carries TRBV27 and TRBJ1-1, with TRBD1 as a possible D gene (5 bases). This CDR3 comprises 11 residues. The ends were cut back, 10 bases at V and 1 base at J, with 7 bases in the middle. The germline V gene has CDR1 MNHEY and CDR2 SMNVEV (reference sequence). CDR3 region: CATGGNTEAFF. CDR3 in DNA: TGTGCCACCGGGGGGAACACTGAAGCTTTCTTT.

In this sample, this clonotype turned up a few times. The V call is TRBV11-3, the J call TRBJ2-1; the D gene is possibly TRBD1 (5 bases). Trimming shortened V by 6 bases and J by 5 bases, and 8 bases separated the two germline ends. This CDR3 contains 12 residues. From germline, CDR1 is SGHNT and CDR2 YENEEA. CDR3 in DNA: TGTGCCAGCAGGACAGAGGACAATGAGCAGTTCTTC. As protein: CASRTEDNEQFF.

The rearrangement joins TRBV4-1 to TRBJ2-7; D tentatively reads TRBD1 or TRBD2 (6 bases each). Germline assignment: CDR1 MGHRA and CDR2 YSYEKL. The CDR3 is 16 amino acids. Trimming shortened V by 1 base and J by 0 bases, and 13 bases separated the two germline ends. The CDR3 nucleotides read TGCGCCAGCAGCCAAGCGAAGGGGGGCTACTCCTACGAGCAGTACTTC. It is translated as CASSQAKGGYSYEQYF.

The sample holds many counts of this clonotype. V is TRBV20-1 and J is TRBJ2-1; TRBD2 aligns across 8 bases. Losses at the gene ends were 0 bases for V and 2 bases for J; bases not matched to a gene: 3. The CDR3 is 15 amino acids. Germline V gene lookup returns CDR1 DFQATT and CDR2 SNEGSKA (reference sequence). CDR3 residues: CSARDAAGAYNEQFF. DNA of the CDR3: TGCAGTGCTAGAGACGCAGCGGGGGCCTACAATGAGCAGTTCTTC.

This clonotype was seen a handful of times. This chain uses TRBV3-1 with TRBJ2-7; tentative D call: TRBD1 (6 bases). V lost 0 bases to trimming and J lost 2 bases, with 11 bases between them. The CDR3 runs 15 residues. Germline values: CDR1 LGHDT, CDR2 YNNKEL (reference sequence). The CDR3 protein is CASSQEPGATYEQYV. CDR3 sequence (DNA): TGTGCCAGCAGCCAAGAGCCAGGGGCCACCTACGAGCAGTACGTC.

The rearrangement links TRBV5-4 to TRBJ2-3; D might be TRBD1 or TRBD2, each matching 5 bases. V dropped 4 bases and J dropped 0 bases, with 9 bases sitting between them. CDR3 size: 14 residues. Per germline, CDR1 SGHNT and CDR2 YYREEE (reference sequence). The CDR3 sequence is CASSGTGSTDTQYF. In DNA, the CDR3 is TGTGCCAGCAGCGGGACCGGAAGCACAGATACGCAGTATTTT.

The chain uses TRBV29-1 and TRBJ1-3; the D gene is possibly TRBD1 (6 bases). Germline V gene data show CDR1 as SQVTM and CDR2 as ANQGSEA. This CDR3 comprises 16 residues. The V end lost 6 bases, the J end lost 1 base, and 19 bases lay between the germline ends. CDR3 DNA sequence: TGCAGCGTCATACCGACAGGCCAGTTATCTGGAAACACCATATATTTT. Protein product: CSVIPTGQLSGNTIYF.

This clonotype was detected only a few times. The gene calls are TRBV4-1 and TRBJ2-5; the match to TRBD2 covers 9 bases. The CDR3 consists of 16 residues. The germline gives CDR1 MGHRA, CDR2 YSYEKL. Trimming took 0 bases from V and 0 from J; bases not matched to a gene: 2. CDR3 DNA sequence: TGCGCCAGCAGCCAAGATCCTAGCGGGGACCAAGAGACCCAGTACTTC. Protein product: CASSQDPSGDQETQYF.

This clonotype was observed a few times. The chain couples TRBV7-8 to TRBJ2-5; D remains unclear. The CDR3 has 15 residues. The V gene lost 1 base and the J gene lost 4 bases, with 13 bases spanning the gap. Germline V lookup: CDR1 SGHVS, CDR2 FQNEAQ. This chain's CDR3 is CASSLESTLGETQYF. As DNA, the CDR3 is TGTGCCAGCAGCTTAGAGTCAACTTTAGGAGAGACCCAGTACTTC.

The genes are TRBV6-2 or TRBV6-3 and TRBJ1-2; possible D gene TRBD1, 5 bases. With 5 bases removed from V and 4 bases from J, the gap between germline ends came to 17 bases. The CDR3 consists of 15 residues. From germline, CDR1 is MNHEY and CDR2 SVGEGT. The CDR3 coding sequence is TGTGCCAGCAGTCCCCCGACAGAGTCTACCTATGGCTACACCTTC. It is translated as CASSPPTESTYGYTF.

The genes are TRBV5-1 and TRBJ2-3; no clear D. CDR3 length: 13 amino acids. Trimming cost V 0 bases and J 6 bases, with 8 bases left between them. CDR1 and CDR2 (germline): SGHRS, YFSETQ. The DNA for the CDR3 is TGCGCCAGCAGCTTGGGAGATAAGGATACGCAGTATTTT. It specifies CASSLGDKDTQYF.

The rearrangement uses TRBV4-1 and TRBJ2-2; 7 bases align to TRBD1. The CDR3 is 15 amino acids. Per germline, CDR1 MGHRA and CDR2 YSYEKL. Trimming removed 4 bases from V and 2 bases from J; junction bases left unmatched: 4. The CDR3 DNA follows: TGCGCCAGCAGCCTCGCAGGGGGTAACACCGGGGAGCTGTTTTTT. This translates into CASSLAGGNTGELFF.

The J gene is TRBJ1-1, the V gene TRBV4-2, with D uncertain. V dropped 7 bases and J dropped 0 bases, with 12 bases sitting between them. Germline CDR1 LGHNA, CDR2 YNFKEQ. The CDR3 sequence is 14 residues long. CDR3: CASTQEGVNTEAFF. DNA of the CDR3: TGTGCCAGCACTCAAGAGGGCGTGAACACTGAAGCTTTCTTT.

The chain joins TRBV9 to TRBJ2-1; D is perhaps TRBD2 (5 bases). The CDR3 spans 14 residues. V was trimmed by 0 bases and J by 5 bases, leaving 9 bases between them. Germline V gene data show CDR1 as SGDLS and CDR2 as YYNGEE. The CDR3 DNA reads TGTGCCAGCAGCGTAGTCGGGGATCACAATGAGCAGTTCTTC. Protein sequence: CASSVVGDHNEQFF.